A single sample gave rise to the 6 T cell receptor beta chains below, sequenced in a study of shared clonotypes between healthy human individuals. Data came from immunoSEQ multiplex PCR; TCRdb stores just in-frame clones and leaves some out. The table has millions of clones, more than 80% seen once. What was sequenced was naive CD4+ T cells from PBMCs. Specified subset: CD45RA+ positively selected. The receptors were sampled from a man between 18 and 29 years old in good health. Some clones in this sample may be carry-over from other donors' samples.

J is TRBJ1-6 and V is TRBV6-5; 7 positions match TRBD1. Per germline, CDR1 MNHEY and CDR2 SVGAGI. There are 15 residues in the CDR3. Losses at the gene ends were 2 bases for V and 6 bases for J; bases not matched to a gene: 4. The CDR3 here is CASSYGTGVNSPLHF. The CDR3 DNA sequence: TGTGCCAGCAGTTACGGAACAGGGGTTAATTCACCCCTCCACTTT.

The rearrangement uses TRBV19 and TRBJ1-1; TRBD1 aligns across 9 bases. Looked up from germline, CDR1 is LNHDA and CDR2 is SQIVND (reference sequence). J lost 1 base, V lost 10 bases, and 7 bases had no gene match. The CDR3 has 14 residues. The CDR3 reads CATRTGDGNTEAFF. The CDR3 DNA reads TGTGCCACTAGGACAGGGGATGGGAACACTGAAGCTTTCTTT.

The CDR3 spells CASSLGWGRRFSTGELFF. Written as DNA, the CDR3 is TGTGCCAGCAGCTTGGGTTGGGGTCGCAGGTTCTCCACCGGGGAGCTGTTTTTT. V and J are TRBV5-4 and TRBJ2-2; D not resolved. Trimming left V 0 bases short and J 4 bases short, with 19 bases between. Germline assignment: CDR1 SGHNT and CDR2 YYREEE (reference sequence). The CDR3 runs 18 residues.

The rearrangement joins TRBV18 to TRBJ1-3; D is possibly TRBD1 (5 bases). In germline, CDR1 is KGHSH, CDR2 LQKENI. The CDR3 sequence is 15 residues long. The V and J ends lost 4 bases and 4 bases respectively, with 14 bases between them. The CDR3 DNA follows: TGTGCCAGCTCACTGCGGCAGGGAGTAGGAAACACCATATATTTT. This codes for CASSLRQGVGNTIYF.

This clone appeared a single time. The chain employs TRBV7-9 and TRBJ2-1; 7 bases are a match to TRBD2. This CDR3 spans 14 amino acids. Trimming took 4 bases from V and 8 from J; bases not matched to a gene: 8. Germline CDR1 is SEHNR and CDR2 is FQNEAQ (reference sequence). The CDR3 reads CASSYGGSSDEQFF. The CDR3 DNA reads TGTGCCAGCAGCTATGGCGGGAGCTCCGATGAGCAGTTCTTC.

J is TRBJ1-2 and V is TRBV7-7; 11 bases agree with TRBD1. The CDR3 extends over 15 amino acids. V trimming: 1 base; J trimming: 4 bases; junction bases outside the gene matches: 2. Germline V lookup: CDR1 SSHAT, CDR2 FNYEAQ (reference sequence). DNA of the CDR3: TGTGCCAGCAGCTTAGATGGACAGGGGGCCTATGGCTACACCTTC. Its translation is CASSLDGQGAYGYTF. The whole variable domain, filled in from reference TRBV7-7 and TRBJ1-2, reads GAGVSQSPRYKVTKRGQDVTLRCDPISSHATLYWYQQALGQGPEFLTYFNYEAQPDKSGLPSDRFSAERPEGSISTLTIQRTEQRDSAMYRCASSLDGQGAYGYTFGSGTRLTVV.